The T cell receptor beta chain under discussion was sequenced for a study of control samples from healthy donors and cancer patients. V shed 3 bases, J shed 0 bases, and the junction held 4 bases outside the gene matches. This CDR3 spans 16 amino acids. Germline V lookup: CDR1 SGHAT, CDR2 FQNNGV. Profiled with immunoSEQ multiplex PCR; TCRdb holds only in-frame clones, not every one. Counted here are roughly 95,000 clones, around 88% occurring once; the ten biggest clones make up around an eighth. This TCR derives from a man between 25 and 39 years old in good health. The source material was blood. The V and J genes are TRBV11-2 and TRBJ2-2; TRBD1 matches 7 bases. CDR3 region: CASSLTTGANTGELFF. In DNA, the CDR3 is TGTGCCAGCAGCTTGACCACAGGGGCGAACACCGGGGAGCTGTTTTTT.